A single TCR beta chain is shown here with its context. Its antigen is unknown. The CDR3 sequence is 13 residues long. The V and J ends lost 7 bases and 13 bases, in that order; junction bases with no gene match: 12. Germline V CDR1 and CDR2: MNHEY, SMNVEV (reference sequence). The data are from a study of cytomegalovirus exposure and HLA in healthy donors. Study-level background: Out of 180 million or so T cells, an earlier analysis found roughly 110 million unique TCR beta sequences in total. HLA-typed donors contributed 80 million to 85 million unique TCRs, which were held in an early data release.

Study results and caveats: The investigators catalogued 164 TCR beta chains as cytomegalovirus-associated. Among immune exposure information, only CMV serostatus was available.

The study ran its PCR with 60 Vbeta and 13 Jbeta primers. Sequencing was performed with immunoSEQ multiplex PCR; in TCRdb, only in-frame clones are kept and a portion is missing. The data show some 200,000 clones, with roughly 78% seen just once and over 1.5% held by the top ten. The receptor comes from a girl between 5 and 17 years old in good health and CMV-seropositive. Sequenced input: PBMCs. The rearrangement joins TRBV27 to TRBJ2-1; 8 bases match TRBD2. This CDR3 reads CASTSVGGLGQFF. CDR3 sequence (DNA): TGTGCCAGCACTAGCGTAGGGGGACTAGGTCAGTTCTTC.